The next 31 T cell receptor beta chains were all read from a single sample in a study of T cell repertoires in MIS-A myocarditis. TCRdb keeps only in-frame clones here, not all; method: immunoSEQ multiplex PCR. The profile shows some 6,100 clones, more than 65% of them singletons. The specimen sequenced was interventricular septum heart tissue obtained at autopsy. All receptors derive from a man aged 18 to 35 with fulminant myocarditis from multisystem inflammatory syndrome in adults (MIS-A) after COVID-19.

The rearrangement joins TRBV7-2 to TRBJ2-2; D remains ambiguous. The CDR3 sequence is 15 residues long. CDR1 is SGHTA and CDR2 is FQGNSA in the germline V gene. With 6 bases removed from V and 0 bases from J, the gap between germline ends came to 11 bases. CDR3 nucleotide sequence: TGTGCCAGCAGTGTTGTCAGAGCGAACACCGGGGAGCTGTTTTTT. Protein: CASSVVRANTGELFF.

The chain carries TRBV19 and TRBJ1-1; 7 positions agree with TRBD1. CDR1 and CDR2 (germline): LNHDA, SQIVND (reference sequence). After removal of 3 bases from V and 5 bases from J, the junction contained 6 bases not matched to a gene. The CDR3 loop spans 14 amino acids. CDR3 sequence reads: CASSILDRETEAFF. The CDR3 DNA sequence: TGTGCCAGTAGTATCCTCGACAGGGAGACTGAAGCTTTCTTT.

The sample holds one count of this clone. V usage is TRBV13 and J usage is TRBJ1-6; D perhaps matches TRBD1 (6 bases). The ends were cut back, 1 base at V and 7 bases at J, with 17 bases in the middle. This CDR3 contains 17 residues. Per the germline V gene, CDR1 is PRHDT and CDR2 is FYEKMQ (reference sequence). CDR3 sequence reads: CASSLATDSLGNSPLHF. CDR3 nucleotides: TGTGCCAGCAGCTTAGCCACGGACAGCCTGGGCAATTCACCCCTCCACTTT. The full variable domain, rest sourced from reference TRBV13 and TRBJ1-6, is AAGVIQSPRHLIKEKRETATLKCYPIPRHDTVYWYQQGPGQDPQFLISFYEKMQSDKGSIPDRFSAQQFSDYHSELNMSSLELGDSALYFCASSLATDSLGNSPLHFGNGTRLTVT.

The chain is built from TRBV11-3 and TRBJ1-6; TRBD1 matches 7 bases. Trimming removed 6 bases from V and 6 bases from J; junction bases left unmatched: 14. The CDR3 is 17 amino acids. The V gene's germline CDR1 is SGHNT and CDR2 YENEEA. CDR3 in amino acids: CASRCSSRDRFNSPLHF. For the CDR3, the DNA is TGTGCCAGCAGGTGTTCCTCTCGGGACAGATTTAATTCACCCCTCCACTTT.

The chain carries TRBV4-3 and TRBJ2-7; weak D call: TRBD1 (6 bases). The germline V gene encodes CDR1 LGHNA and CDR2 YSLEER. CDR3 length: 13 residues. V lost 4 bases and J lost 7, with 14 bases in between. The CDR3 protein is CASSRGGIGEQYF. CDR3 DNA sequence: TGCGCCAGCAGCCGTGGGGGCATAGGGGAGCAGTACTTC.

This sequence joins TRBV6-5 and TRBJ2-3; a possible D gene is TRBD1 (6 bases). CDR3 length: 14 amino acids. CDR1 is MNHEY and CDR2 is SVGAGI in the germline V gene. V lost 6 bases and J 0 bases, leaving 10 bases between the germline ends. The CDR3 DNA follows: TGTGCCAGCAGGGTAGGGGGTAGCACAGATACGCAGTATTTT. Translation gives CASRVGGSTDTQYF.

The chain links TRBV6-1 to TRBJ1-5; D call uncertain. Germline V gene lookup returns CDR1 MNHNS and CDR2 SASEGT. V lost 2 bases and J 6 bases, leaving 2 bases between the germline ends. The CDR3 length is 11 residues. CDR3 protein: CASSEIQPQHF. The CDR3 DNA sequence: TGTGCCAGCAGTGAAATTCAGCCCCAGCATTTT.

V is TRBV27 and J is TRBJ2-6, with 7 bases that match TRBD2. There are 16 residues in the CDR3. The V gene's germline CDR1 is MNHEY and CDR2 SMNVEV (reference sequence). V gave up 6 bases and J gave up 0 bases; unmatched junction bases: 5. In DNA, the CDR3 is TGTGCCAGCAGAGGGCTAGCGGCCTCTGGGGCCAACGTCCTGACTTTC. This gives the protein CASRGLAASGANVLTF.

The genes are TRBV30 and TRBJ2-7; D gene ambiguous. The CDR3 is 11 residues long. Germline V CDR1 and CDR2: GTSNPN, SVGIG (reference sequence). V was shortened by 4 bases and J by 3 bases, with 7 bases between the two germline ends. The CDR3 region is CAWTHSYEQYF. The CDR3 DNA reads as TGTGCCTGGACTCACAGCTACGAGCAGTACTTC. The full variable domain, with the rest looked up from reference TRBV30 and TRBJ2-7, is SQTIHQWPATLVQPVGSPLSLECTVEGTSNPNLYWYRQAAGRGLQLLFYSVGIGQISSEVPQNLSASRPQDRQFILSSKKLLLSDSGFYLCAWTHSYEQYFGPGTRLTVT.

The rearrangement joins TRBV4-2 to TRBJ1-6; tentative D call: TRBD1 (5 bases). The germline V gene has CDR1 LGHNA and CDR2 YNFKEQ. This CDR3 is 17 amino acids long. V dropped 2 bases and J dropped 7 bases, with 18 bases sitting between them. CDR3 bases: TGTGCCAGCAGCCAAAATCTTATCGGGACGGCAAATTCACCCCTCCACTTT. Its translation is CASSQNLIGTANSPLHF.

The CDR3 region has the DNA TGTGCCAGCAGACCGGGACAGGGATGGGGGACTGAAGCTTTCTTT. Residues: CASRPGQGWGTEAFF. The chain is built from TRBV5-4 and TRBJ1-1; 9 bases match TRBD1. Germline loops: CDR1 SGHNT, CDR2 YYREEE (reference sequence). V gave up 5 bases and J gave up 5 bases; unmatched junction bases: 10. The CDR3 consists of 15 residues.

This CDR3 is CASSYSLVTGNTIYF. The DNA for the CDR3 is TGTGCCAGCAGTTACTCGTTGGTGACTGGAAACACCATATATTTT. The genes are TRBV6-6 and TRBJ1-3, with D uncertain. The CDR3 has 15 amino acids. The V gene lost 0 bases and the J gene lost 2 bases, with 8 bases spanning the gap. Germline lookup yields CDR1 MNHNY and CDR2 SVGAGI (reference sequence).

The V call is TRBV21-1, the J call TRBJ2-1. TRBV21-1 is annotated as a pseudogene. The CDR3 covers 15 residues. Written as DNA, the CDR3 is TGTGCCAGCAGGTTGACGGATTGTAGATTATGCGAGCAGTTCTTC. Translated, it gives CASRLTDCRLCEQFF.

J is TRBJ1-5 and V is TRBV27, with D possibly matching TRBD1 (5 bases). CDR1 is MNHEY and CDR2 is SMNVEV in the germline V gene (reference sequence). The V end lost 3 bases, the J end lost 1 base, and 7 bases lay between the germline ends. The CDR3 length is 14 residues. The CDR3 DNA reads as TGTGCCAGCAGTTTCGGGGGGAGCAATCAGCCCCAGCATTTT. Its protein is CASSFGGSNQPQHF.

This chain connects TRBV28 to TRBJ1-5, with D hard to call. Trimming took off 6 bases at V and 1 base at J, with 16 bases between the two ends. This CDR3 has 16 amino acids. The V gene's germline CDR1 is MDHEN and CDR2 SYDVKM. Here the CDR3 reads CASSSSTSGSNQPQHF. The CDR3 DNA reads as TGTGCCAGCAGCTCATCAACCTCCGGGAGCAATCAGCCCCAGCATTTT.

This clone occurred a few times. CDR3 DNA: TGTGCCAGCAGCCAACCAGGGTTTCTGGTAACTGAACACAATGAGCAGTTCTTC. Protein product: CASSQPGFLVTEHNEQFF. The rearrangement uses TRBV3-1 (or the pseudogene TRBV3-2) and TRBJ2-1, with D possibly TRBD1 on 5 matching bases. From germline, CDR1 is LGHDT and CDR2 YNNKEL (reference sequence). The CDR3 consists of 18 residues. The germline V and J ends were trimmed by 2 bases and 5 bases, with 22 bases remaining between them.

The chain links TRBV6-5 to TRBJ1-5; D is unresolved. This CDR3 is built from 11 residues. The germline V gene has CDR1 MNHEY and CDR2 SVGAGI. The ends were cut back, 5 bases at V and 1 base at J, with 0 bases in the middle. The CDR3 nucleotides are TGTGCCAGCAGTAGCAATCAGCCCCAGCATTTT. Protein product: CASSSNQPQHF.

The gene calls are TRBV4-1 and TRBJ2-2, with D unresolved. Germline-derived CDR1 and CDR2 are MGHRA and YSYEKL. The CDR3 contains 15 residues. V was cut by 0 bases and J by 7 bases, with 12 bases left in between. CDR3 DNA: TGCGCCAGCAGCCAAGATAAACTGAACTTCGGGGAGCTGTTTTTT. It encodes CASSQDKLNFGELFF.

This chain connects TRBV9 to TRBJ2-1, with 11 bases fitting TRBD2. After removal of 5 bases from V and 9 bases from J, the junction contained 4 bases not matched to a gene. Germline values: CDR1 SGDLS, CDR2 YYNGEE. CDR3 size: 13 residues. The CDR3, as DNA: TGTGCCAGCAGGGAGGGGACTAGCGGTGAGCAGTTCTTC. This gives the protein CASREGTSGEQFF.

The V gene is TRBV19, the J gene TRBJ2-7; TRBD1 matches at 10 bases. The germline V gene encodes CDR1 LNHDA and CDR2 SQIVND (reference sequence). Trimming took 9 bases from V and 3 from J; bases not matched to a gene: 11. This CDR3 is 15 amino acids long. CDR3 residues: CASRGDGTGDYEQYF. The CDR3, as DNA: TGTGCCAGCCGTGGGGACGGGACAGGGGACTACGAGCAGTACTTC. Based on the CDR3 plus reference TRBV19 and TRBJ2-7, the full variable domain is DGGITQSPKYLFRKEGQNVTLSCEQNLNHDAMYWYRQDPGQGLRLIYYSQIVNDFQKGDIAEGYSVSREKKESFPLTVTSAQKNPTAFYLCASRGDGTGDYEQYFGPGTRLTVT.

The J gene is TRBJ1-4, the V gene TRBV4-2, with no clear D. Trimming shortened V by 5 bases and J by 1 base, and 17 bases separated the two germline ends. This CDR3 comprises 17 residues. Germline assignment: CDR1 LGHNA and CDR2 YNFKEQ. The CDR3 loop is CASSYEPTGGTNEKLFF. CDR3 nucleotides: TGTGCCAGCAGCTACGAACCAACCGGAGGAACTAATGAAAAACTGTTTTTT.

The V call is TRBV12-5, the J call TRBJ1-2; D remains ambiguous. This CDR3 is 13 amino acids long. Trimming took 4 bases from V and 7 from J, leaving 13 bases between them. Germline assignment: CDR1 LGHNT and CDR2 FRNRAP. The CDR3 here is CASGYSAAGGYTF. As DNA, the CDR3 is TGTGCTAGTGGTTACAGCGCCGCGGGTGGCTACACCTTC.

This clone is a singleton in its sample. The J gene is TRBJ1-1, the V gene TRBV28, with 7 bases fitting TRBD1. Germline loops: CDR1 MDHEN, CDR2 SYDVKM. V was clipped by 3 bases and J by 3 bases; unmatched bases: 4. The CDR3 spans 14 residues. CDR3 protein: CASSFSDRDTEAFF. The CDR3 bases are TGTGCCAGCAGTTTCTCTGACAGGGACACTGAAGCTTTCTTT.

As DNA, the CDR3 is TGTGCCAGCAGTCGAGTGGACGGATACTTCGGAGGCTACACCTTC. Encoded protein: CASSRVDGYFGGYTF. V and J are TRBV11-1 and TRBJ1-2; D gene ambiguous. This CDR3 is built from 15 residues. CDR1 and CDR2 (germline): SGHAT, FQDESV (reference sequence). V dropped 6 bases and J dropped 8 bases, with 22 bases sitting between them.

The chain recombines TRBV12-3 or TRBV12-4 with TRBJ1-5; D call uncertain. Trimming took 6 bases from V and 6 from J, leaving 12 bases between them. This CDR3 has 13 residues. CDR3 region: CASSRGWGQPQHF. The CDR3 DNA sequence: TGTGCCAGCAGCCGCGGATGGGGTCAGCCCCAGCATTTT.

The chain uses TRBV5-6 and TRBJ1-1; TRBD1 agrees at 9 bases. Looked up from germline, CDR1 is SGHDT and CDR2 is YYEEEE. The ends lost 4 bases at V and 4 bases at J; junction bases unmatched: 11. The CDR3 is made up of 16 amino acids. CDR3 coding DNA: TGTGCCAGCAGCCTAGTAACAACAGGGGGCTTCACTGAAGCTTTCTTT. It codes for CASSLVTTGGFTEAFF.

The V gene is TRBV28, the J gene TRBJ1-2; D uncertain. This CDR3 has 17 residues. CDR1 and CDR2 from the germline V gene are MDHEN and SYDVKM. The ends were cut back, 4 bases at V and 4 bases at J, with 22 bases in the middle. CDR3 protein: CASSSTGGSSHRYGYTF. The DNA for the CDR3 is TGTGCCAGCAGTTCCACCGGAGGGAGCTCACATCGCTATGGCTACACCTTC.

This clone came up a few times. This chain links TRBV4-3 with TRBJ2-3; D gene uncertain. This CDR3 region has 15 residues. The germline gives CDR1 LGHNA, CDR2 YSLEER. Trimming shortened V by 0 bases and J by 2 bases, and 9 bases separated the two germline ends. In DNA form, the CDR3 reads TGCGCCAGCAGCCAAGATCCCCGGACCACAGATACGCAGTATTTT. This gives the protein CASSQDPRTTDTQYF.

The V call is TRBV7-8, the J call TRBJ2-7; D is uncertain. CDR3 length equals 13 residues. The germline V gene encodes CDR1 SGHVS and CDR2 FQNEAQ. Trimming removed 2 bases from V and 3 bases from J, with 8 bases in between. CDR3 region: CASSLLGNYEQYF. DNA for the CDR3: TGTGCCAGCAGCTTATTAGGGAACTACGAGCAGTACTTC.

The rearrangement uses TRBV14 and TRBJ2-3; 8 nucleotides align to TRBD2. The junction had 4 bases not matched to a gene; V was cut back by 5 bases and J by 9 bases. The CDR3 sequence is 12 residues long. Germline V CDR1 and CDR2: SGHDN, FVKESK. This chain's CDR3 is CASSFTGGTQYF. Here the CDR3 DNA reads TGTGCCAGCAGCTTTACGGGGGGGACGCAGTATTTT.

The V and J genes are TRBV12-3 or TRBV12-4 and TRBJ2-5, with 8 nucleotides matching TRBD2. Losses at the gene ends were 1 base for V and 9 bases for J; bases not matched to a gene: 4. The CDR3 has 13 residues. The CDR3 DNA reads TGTGCCAGCAGTTTAGGACTAGCGATGGCCCAGTACTTC. Amino acids: CASSLGLAMAQYF.